This TCR beta chain derives from a study of T cell responses to AZD1222 COVID-19 vaccine. Profiling relied on immunoSEQ multiplex PCR, and the TCRdb table lists in-frame clones only, not all of them. The sample carries approximately 80,000 clones, 80% to 90% recorded once. Whole-study results and caveats: Vaccine-associated CD4 TCRs ranged over spike, dominating at 160-218 and 743-854.

This clone showed up many times. Its antigen is not known. This same CDR3 is encoded by further DNA sequences in the sample. Second-dose intervals near 4 or 12 weeks were combined. CDR1 and CDR2 from the germline V gene are MNHEY and SMNVEV (reference sequence). This CDR3 region has 15 residues. Unmatched junction bases numbered 6, after V lost 3 bases and J lost 9 bases. This TCR derives from an adult who received the AZD1222 COVID-19 vaccine. V is TRBV27 and J is TRBJ2-1, with 12 bases fitting TRBD2. Material: peripheral blood, obtained 28 days after the second AZD1222 dose. The CDR3 loop reads CASSFRLAGDREQFF. The CDR3 nucleotides read TGTGCCAGCAGTTTCCGACTAGCGGGAGATCGTGAGCAGTTCTTC.